Following are 14 T cell receptor beta chains from one sample sequenced in a study of shared clonotypes between healthy human individuals. The method was immunoSEQ multiplex PCR; TCRdb's version includes in-frame clones alone and lacks a portion of them. The data contain some 2,000,000 clones, approximately 94% of them seen just once; the ten biggest clones take up 0.9% to 1.4%. Naive-designated CD8 cells lacked CD45RO, were positively enriched for CCR7, and omitted terminally differentiated effector memory CD45RA+ cells. The sequenced sample was naive CD8+ T cells sorted from blood. The source is a man between 18 and 35 years old in good health.

This rearrangement joins TRBV7-6 to TRBJ2-2; 7 bases are shared with TRBD1. This CDR3 has 16 residues. Trimming cost V 2 bases and J 2 bases; bases outside gene matches: 5. CDR1 is SGHVS, CDR2 FNYEAQ, per germline. The CDR3 region is CASSLRGQSNTGELFF. The CDR3 DNA reads TGTGCCAGCAGCTTAAGGGGACAGTCCAACACCGGGGAGCTGTTTTTT.

CDR3 sequence reads: CASSQEFSTSNQPQHF. The CDR3 DNA reads as TGCGCCAGCAGCCAAGAGTTTTCCACGAGCAATCAGCCCCAGCATTTT. The chain uses TRBV4-3 and TRBJ1-5; D ambiguous. CDR1 is LGHNA and CDR2 is YSLEER in the germline V gene. With 0 bases removed from V and 1 base from J, the gap between germline ends came to 10 bases. This CDR3 is 16 amino acids long.

The chain recombines TRBV7-8 with TRBJ1-2, with D hard to call. The CDR3 is made up of 13 amino acids. Trimming cost V 1 base and J 7 bases, with 10 bases left between them. The germline V gene encodes CDR1 SGHVS and CDR2 FQNEAQ. CDR3 residues: CASSLGSSGGYTF. CDR3 nucleotide sequence: TGTGCCAGCAGCTTAGGGTCATCCGGTGGCTACACCTTC.

About this clone itself: The sample has other DNA sequences that encode this CDR3 too. The chain recombines TRBV19 with TRBJ2-1; D is unclear. Germline V gene lookup returns CDR1 LNHDA and CDR2 SQIVND (reference sequence). This CDR3 is built from 11 residues. Trimming took 3 bases from V and 8 from J, leaving 5 bases between them. CDR3 region: CASSMGYEQFF. As DNA, the CDR3 is TGTGCCAGTAGTATGGGTTATGAGCAGTTCTTC. The full variable domain, completed using reference TRBV19 and TRBJ2-1, is DGGITQSPKYLFRKEGQNVTLSCEQNLNHDAMYWYRQDPGQGLRLIYYSQIVNDFQKGDIAEGYSVSREKKESFPLTVTSAQKNPTAFYLCASSMGYEQFFGPGTRLTVL.

This sequence joins TRBV6-9 and TRBJ1-3; TRBD1 might be the D (5 bases). The germline CDR1 and CDR2 sequences are MNHGY and SVAAGI. There are 16 residues in the CDR3. V lost 2 bases, J lost 0 bases, and 11 bases lay in between. The DNA for the CDR3 is TGTGCCAGCAGTTATCCCGAGACAGACTCTGGAAACACCATATATTTT. Protein product: CASSYPETDSGNTIYF.

This chain joins TRBV21-1 and TRBJ2-7; the table names TRBD2, a call not compared with the DNA. TRBV21-1 counts as a pseudogene. CDR3 size: 11 residues. CDR3 DNA sequence: TGTGCCAGCAGCAAAACGCCGGGACAGTACTTC. Its translation: CASSKTPGQYF.

This rearrangement joins TRBV4-1 to TRBJ2-5, with D perhaps TRBD2 (6 bases). Germline lookup yields CDR1 MGHRA and CDR2 YSYEKL. Trimming removed 0 bases from V and 0 bases from J, with 20 bases in between. This CDR3 is 19 amino acids long. Written as DNA, the CDR3 is TGCGCCAGCAGCCAAGATCACGATGGGGTAGCGGCCCACCAAGAGACCCAGTACTTC. Its protein is CASSQDHDGVAAHQETQYF.

The V gene is TRBV9, the J gene TRBJ2-1; D is unclear. This CDR3 spans 14 amino acids. Germline CDR1 SGDLS, CDR2 YYNGEE. V shed 1 base and J shed 0 bases, with 5 bases lying between them. CDR3 amino acids: CASSVFDSYNEQFF. The CDR3 DNA is TGTGCCAGCAGCGTATTTGACTCCTACAATGAGCAGTTCTTC.

The chain recombines TRBV7-9 with TRBJ2-1; D possibly corresponds to TRBD2 (5 bases). Germline-derived CDR1 and CDR2 are SEHNR and FQNEAQ (reference sequence). The CDR3 runs 15 residues. V gave up 0 bases and J gave up 7 bases, with 13 bases separating them. CDR3 coding DNA: TGTGCCAGCAGCTTAGCGGGAGTCTTCAGTAATGAGCAGTTCTTC. It encodes CASSLAGVFSNEQFF.

The chain uses TRBV7-9 and TRBJ2-7; 10 bases are a match to TRBD1. There are 15 residues in the CDR3. From germline, CDR1 is SEHNR and CDR2 FQNEAQ (reference sequence). Losses at the gene ends were 5 bases for V and 5 bases for J; bases not matched to a gene: 9. CDR3 region: CASSMQTGGFDEQYF. The CDR3 DNA reads as TGTGCCAGCAGCATGCAGACAGGGGGCTTCGACGAGCAGTACTTC.

This clone appeared once. The chain is built from TRBV4-1 and TRBJ1-5; 7 bases agree with TRBD1. The CDR3 sequence is 16 residues long. Losses at the gene ends were 5 bases for V and 3 bases for J; bases not matched to a gene: 10. The germline V gene has CDR1 MGHRA and CDR2 YSYEKL. The CDR3 sequence: CASSLSPGQNNQPQHF. CDR3 nucleotides: TGCGCCAGCAGCTTAAGCCCGGGACAGAACAATCAGCCCCAGCATTTT.

For this clone: The same CDR3 can be traced to other DNA sequences in this sample. The gene calls are TRBV11-3 and TRBJ2-2; D call uncertain. Per germline, CDR1 SGHNT and CDR2 YENEEA. This CDR3 is built from 12 residues. V lost 3 bases and J 1 base, leaving 0 bases between the germline ends. CDR3 loop: CASSLNTGELFF. Written as DNA, the CDR3 is TGTGCCAGCAGCTTGAACACCGGGGAGCTGTTTTTT.

This clone was picked up one time. This chain connects TRBV4-1 to TRBJ2-7, with D unclear. V lost 4 bases and J lost 0, with 10 bases in between. Germline CDR1 is MGHRA and CDR2 is YSYEKL. The CDR3 has 14 residues. The CDR3 DNA is TGCGCCAGCAGCCTCAGGCAGAGCTCCTACGAGCAGTACTTC. It yields the protein CASSLRQSSYEQYF.

The chain employs TRBV7-8 and TRBJ1-5; D not resolved. The CDR3 runs to 15 residues. CDR1 SGHVS and CDR2 FQNEAQ come from the germline V gene. V shed 1 base and J shed 0 bases, with 7 bases lying between them. The chain's CDR3 is CASSLDGYSNQPQHF. The CDR3 DNA sequence: TGTGCCAGCAGCTTAGACGGGTATAGCAATCAGCCCCAGCATTTT.